This is a list of T cell receptor beta chains from one sample in a study of cytomegalovirus exposure and HLA in healthy donors. The protocol was immunoSEQ multiplex PCR, while the TCRdb copy is restricted to in-frame clones and leaves out a portion. The sample includes more than 110,000 clones, roughly four fifths of them seen just once. Material for sequencing was PBMCs. Source of these receptors: a human donor in good health. CDR3s include the opening cysteine and the closing phenylalanine or tryptophan. D genes are given only for firm matches. Only part of the rows carry a size: once, few, many, or a class if the clone is expanded.

J,size,D,V,DNA,CDR3
TRBJ1-1,-,TRBD1,TRBV5-1,TGCGCCAGCAGCTTGGACGGCAGGGGGCCCACTGAAGCTTTCTTT,CASSLDGRGPTEAFF
TRBJ2-3,-,TRBD1,TRBV6-1,TGTGCCAGCAGTGGGGGACAGGGGGCAGATACGCAGTATTTT,CASSGGQGADTQYF
TRBJ2-7,-,TRBD2,TRBV5-1,TGCGCCAGCAGCTTGGCCGTGGCTAGCGGACCCGGAGAGCAGTACTTC,CASSLAVASGPGEQYF
TRBJ2-7,-,-,TRBV2,TGTGCCAGCAGTGTGAATTGGGAGGTTGCCGAGCAGTACTTC,CASSVNWEVAEQYF
TRBJ1-5,-,-,TRBV19,TGTGCCAGTAGTATAGACAGGAGGAGAGGTCAGCCCCAGCATTTT,CASSIDRRRGQPQHF
TRBJ1-1,-,TRBD1,TRBV18,TGTGCCAGCTCACCCATTCGCCGACAGGGTCAGGATGAAGCTTTCTTT,CASSPIRRQGQDEAFF
TRBJ2-7,-,TRBD1,TRBV6-1,TGTGCCAGCACTTCGACAGGGGGAGGGCAGTACTTC,CASTSTGGGQYF
TRBJ1-2,few,-,TRBV29-1,TGCAGCGTTGTGGGACGGGGAGGATTGGGTGGCTACACCTTC,CSVVGRGGLGGYTF
TRBJ2-1,-,TRBD1,TRBV5-1,TGCGCCAGCAGCTTGGAAGGGACAGCGGTCGTGGAGCAGTTCTTC,CASSLEGTAVVEQFF
TRBJ1-2,-,TRBD1,TRBV19,TGTGCCAGTACGAAAGGGACAGGGGGCGCGAAAGGCTACCCCTTC,CASTKGTGGAKGYPF
TRBJ1-2,-,-,TRBV6-5,TGTGCCAGCAGTTACCCGGCAGGGATCGACTATGGCTACACCTTC,CASSYPAGIDYGYTF
TRBJ2-1,few,-,TRBV10-1,TGCGCCAGCAGTCCAGAGGAGTTCTTC,CASSPEEFF
TRBJ2-1,-,-,TRBV18,TGTGCCAGCTCAGCGGGACCATCACCTAACAATGAGCAGTTCTTC,CASSAGPSPNNEQFF
TRBJ2-2,-,TRBD1,TRBV5-6,TGTGCCAGCAGCTTGGAGGGGGCCGGCACCGGGGAGCTGTTTTTT,CASSLEGAGTGELFF
TRBJ1-6,-,TRBD1,TRBV6-6,TGTGCCAGCAGTTACGGGACAGGGTACTCACCCCTCCACTTT,CASSYGTGYSPLHF
TRBJ2-1,once,-,TRBV7-6,TGTGCCAGCAGCCTTACAGGGTATGGCAATGAGCAGTTCTTC,CASSLTGYGNEQFF
TRBJ2-7,-,-,TRBV15,TGTGCCACCCGTCGCACAGGGTCCTTATCCGAGCAGTACTTC,CATRRTGSLSEQYF
TRBJ2-7,-,TRBD1,TRBV7-9,TGTGCCAGCAGCTTAGGACAGGGCCACTCAGACTACGAGCAGTACTTC,CASSLGQGHSDYEQYF